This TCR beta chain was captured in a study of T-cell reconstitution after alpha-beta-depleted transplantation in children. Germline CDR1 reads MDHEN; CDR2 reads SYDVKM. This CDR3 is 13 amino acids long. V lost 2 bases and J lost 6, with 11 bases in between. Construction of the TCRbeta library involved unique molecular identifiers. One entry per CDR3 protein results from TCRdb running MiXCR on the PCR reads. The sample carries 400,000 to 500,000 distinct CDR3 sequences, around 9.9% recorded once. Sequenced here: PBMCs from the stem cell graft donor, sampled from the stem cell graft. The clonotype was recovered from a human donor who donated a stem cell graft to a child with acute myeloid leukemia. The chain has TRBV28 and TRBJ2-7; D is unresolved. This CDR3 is CASSLPVPPEQYF. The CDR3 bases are TGTGCCAGCAGTTTACCCGTCCCACCCGAGCAGTACTTC.